The 4 T cell receptor beta chains given below trace back to one sample, sequenced in a study of T cell changes during pregnancy in multiple sclerosis. TCRdb keeps only in-frame clones here, not all; method: immunoSEQ multiplex PCR. Of roughly 72,000 clones in the sample, 90% to 95% are singletons; the top ten hold 0.11% to 0.15%. The material was CD4+ T cells from peripheral blood mononuclear cells, obtained after pregnancy. All receptors come from a female donor with multiple sclerosis, enrolled in a pregnancy study.

J is TRBJ1-2 and V is TRBV30, with no clear D. Looked up from germline, CDR1 is GTSNPN and CDR2 is SVGIG (reference sequence). The V and J ends lost 0 bases and 6 bases respectively, with 11 bases between them. The length of the CDR3 is 13 residues. CDR3 residues: CAWSVLSGNGYTF. CDR3 sequence (DNA): TGTGCCTGGAGTGTACTTTCGGGGAATGGCTACACCTTC.

The V and J genes are TRBV7-9 and TRBJ2-7; 13 bases align to TRBD2. V shed 5 bases, J shed 2 bases, and the junction held 9 bases outside the gene matches. CDR3 length equals 17 residues. CDR1 is SEHNR, CDR2 FQNEAQ, per germline (reference sequence). CDR3 amino acids: CASSPTSGRRQTYEQYF. DNA for the CDR3: TGTGCCAGCAGCCCGACTAGCGGGAGGCGACAAACCTACGAGCAGTACTTC.

V and J are TRBV23-1 and TRBJ2-7; TRBD1 matches 9 bases. TRBV23-1 is given ORF status, its function remaining uncertain. The ends lost 3 bases at V and 0 bases at J; junction bases unmatched: 9. This CDR3 is 17 amino acids long. CDR3 nucleotides: TGCGCCAGCAGTCAGAAGGGACAGGGCCTCCCCTCCTACGAGCAGTACTTC. Protein: CASSQKGQGLPSYEQYF.

This chain connects TRBV2 to TRBJ2-7, with 8 bases aligning to TRBD1. The V segment lost 7 bases and the J segment 4 bases; nucleotides outside the gene matches: 9. CDR3 length: 14 amino acids. Germline CDR1 and CDR2: SNHLY and FYNNEI. The CDR3 nucleotides are TGTGCCAGCAAAATGACAGGGGTGCCTTACGAGCAGTACTTC. Protein product: CASKMTGVPYEQYF.